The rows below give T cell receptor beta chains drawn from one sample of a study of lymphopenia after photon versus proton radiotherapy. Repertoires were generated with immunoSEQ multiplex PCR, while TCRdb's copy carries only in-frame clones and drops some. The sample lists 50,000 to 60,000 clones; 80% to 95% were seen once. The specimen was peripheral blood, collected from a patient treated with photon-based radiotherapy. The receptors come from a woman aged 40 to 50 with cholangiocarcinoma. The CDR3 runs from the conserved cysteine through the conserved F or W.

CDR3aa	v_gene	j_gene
CASRQGRGADTQYF	TRBV19	TRBJ2-3
CASSTRGGDQPQHF	TRBV19	TRBJ1-5
CAWDIISGNTIYF	TRBV30	TRBJ1-3
CASSGQGADTIYF	TRBV2	TRBJ1-3
CASSPCLRHSGNTIYF	TRBV6-4	TRBJ1-3
CASSLLGGYTF	TRBV28	TRBJ1-2
CASSSAGTGEVF	TRBV28	TRBJ1-1
CASSHPTLAERNEQFF	TRBV4-1	TRBJ2-1
CASSPTGLRQETQYF	TRBV27	TRBJ2-5
CASSLQGGSYEQYF	TRBV7-3	TRBJ2-7
CASSPPGDHYGYTF	TRBV7-8	TRBJ1-2
CAWSTNRQATDTQYF	TRBV30	TRBJ2-3
CASSGGDADTQYF	TRBV7-9	TRBJ2-3
CAWSIGNQPQHF	TRBV30	TRBJ1-5
CASSQDPTGVYGYTF	TRBV4-1	TRBJ1-2
CASTKTGQNEKLFF	TRBV6-6	TRBJ1-4